Each of the 3 T cell receptor beta chains below was sequenced from the same sample in a study of T cell responses to AZD1222 COVID-19 vaccine. This table comes from immunoSEQ multiplex PCR, and its TCRdb copy is limited to in-frame clones, with some not included. This sample has 150,000 to 200,000 clones, with 92% found just once. Here the sequenced sample was peripheral blood, taken 28 days after the second AZD1222 dose. All receptors come from an adult who received the AZD1222 COVID-19 vaccine.

CDR3: CATSESGNTGELFF. The DNA of the CDR3 is TGTGCCACCAGTGAGAGCGGGAACACCGGGGAGCTGTTTTTT. The rearrangement links TRBV24-1 to TRBJ2-2; D might be TRBD2 (5 bases). V was trimmed by 4 bases and J by 1 base, leaving 6 bases between them. The CDR3 is 14 residues long. In germline, CDR1 is KGHDR, CDR2 SFDVKD.

The chain uses TRBV11-2 and TRBJ2-7, with TRBD2 as a possible D gene (6 bases). CDR1 is SGHAT, CDR2 FQNNGV, per germline. The CDR3 loop spans 19 amino acids. Trimming cost V 5 bases and J 2 bases, with 28 bases left between them. As DNA, the CDR3 is TGTGCCAGCAGCATTTCTCTCCCTCGACTAGTTTCTACCCCCTACGAGCAGTACTTC. This sequence encodes CASSISLPRLVSTPYEQYF. Full variable domain (outside the CDR3, taken from reference TRBV11-2 and TRBJ2-7): EAGVAQSPRYKIIEKRQSVAFWCNPISGHATLYWYQQILGQGPKLLIQFQNNGVVDDSQLPKDRFSAERLKGVDSTLKIQPAKLEDSAVYLCASSISLPRLVSTPYEQYFGPGTRLTVT.

About this clone: Other DNA sequences in the same sample also yield this CDR3. The rearrangement uses TRBV19 and TRBJ2-7; D possibly corresponds to TRBD2 (6 bases). V gave up 3 bases and J gave up 2 bases, with 8 bases separating them. CDR1 LNHDA and CDR2 SQIVND come from the germline V gene (reference sequence). The CDR3 is made up of 13 amino acids. The CDR3 DNA reads as TGTGCCAGTAGTATCGGGAGTCCCTACGAGCAGTACTTC. Its protein is CASSIGSPYEQYF.